The 9 T cell receptor beta chains below all came from one sample that was sequenced in a study of T cell responses to AZD1222 COVID-19 vaccine. TCRdb's copy holds only in-frame clones and misses some; the assay was immunoSEQ multiplex PCR. The table lists roughly 130,000 clones, around 90% of them singletons. The sample here was peripheral blood, taken 28 days after the second AZD1222 dose. The receptors were sampled from an adult who received the AZD1222 COVID-19 vaccine.

The chain recombines TRBV6-2 or TRBV6-3 with TRBJ2-1, with 10 bases lining up with TRBD2. J was trimmed by 6 bases and V by 5 bases; bases with no gene match: 7. Germline V gene sequence: CDR1 MNHEY, CDR2 SVGEGT. The CDR3 sequence is 15 residues long. CDR3 residues: CASSKLAGKINEQFF. The DNA for the CDR3 is TGTGCCAGCAGTAAACTAGCGGGGAAGATCAATGAGCAGTTCTTC.

The chain has TRBV27 and TRBJ2-3; 9 bases are shared with TRBD1. With V trimmed by 1 base and J by 3 bases, 8 bases remained unmatched. This CDR3 has 17 residues. The germline V gene encodes CDR1 MNHEY and CDR2 SMNVEV (reference sequence). The CDR3 DNA sequence: TGTGCCAGCAGTTTATGGGCGACAGGGGGTAGGACAGATACGCAGTATTTT. Protein sequence: CASSLWATGGRTDTQYF.

This chain connects TRBV6-1 to TRBJ1-1; D uncertain. Trimming stripped 2 bases from V and 1 base from J, with 8 bases between. Germline lookup yields CDR1 MNHNS and CDR2 SASEGT. CDR3 length equals 14 residues. CDR3 protein: CASSEIGKNTEAFF. The CDR3 DNA follows: TGTGCCAGCAGTGAAATCGGCAAGAACACTGAAGCTTTCTTT.

This clone was seen only a few times. The rearrangement uses TRBV10-3 and TRBJ1-6; tentative D call: TRBD1 (5 bases). CDR3 size: 15 residues. The V gene's germline CDR1 is ENHRY and CDR2 SYGVKD. The germline V and J ends were trimmed by 0 bases and 7 bases, with 10 bases remaining between them. For the CDR3, the DNA is TGTGCCATCAGTGAGTCGGGGCAGGGCAATTCACCCCTCCACTTT. Amino acids: CAISESGQGNSPLHF.

A word on this clone: One junction end disagrees with the germline gene, perhaps due to a read error. The CDR3 region is CASRVGTGGTANYGYTF. As DNA, the CDR3 is TGTGCCAGCAGAGTAGGGACAGGGGGAACAGCTAACTATGGCTACACCTTC. The chain carries TRBV9 and TRBJ1-2; 11 positions match TRBD1. CDR3 size: 17 residues. Germline lookup yields CDR1 SGDLS and CDR2 YYNGEE.

The chain employs TRBV7-8 and TRBJ2-1, with 8 bases fitting TRBD2. The CDR3 runs to 12 residues. Germline V lookup: CDR1 SGHVS, CDR2 FQNEAQ. V lost 4 bases and J lost 12; bases outside the gene matches: 5. CDR3 sequence (DNA): TGTGCCAGCAGCTCCGCAAGCGGGAGGCAGTTCTTC. It translates to CASSSASGRQFF.

The chain recombines TRBV28 with TRBJ1-3; D is perhaps TRBD1 (6 bases). Per the germline V gene, CDR1 is MDHEN and CDR2 is SYDVKM. V was clipped by 5 bases and J by 6 bases, with 14 bases between them. The CDR3 extends over 14 amino acids. CDR3: CASSGRGASNTIYF. The CDR3 bases are TGTGCCAGCAGTGGTCGGGGGGCGTCAAACACCATATATTTT.

The chain recombines TRBV11-2 with TRBJ1-1; tentatively, D is TRBD1 (6 bases). This CDR3 has 14 amino acids. V shed 6 bases and J shed 1 base, with 12 bases lying between them. From germline, CDR1 is SGHAT and CDR2 FQNNGV. The CDR3 region has the DNA TGTGCCAGCAGTCCGGACAGCAGGAACACTGAAGCTTTCTTT. It yields the protein CASSPDSRNTEAFF.

This chain connects TRBV2 to TRBJ1-5; the D is unclear. V lost 6 bases and J lost 6, with 15 bases in between. CDR3 length: 14 amino acids. Germline V gene sequence: CDR1 SNHLY, CDR2 FYNNEI. The CDR3 DNA reads as TGTGCCAGCAGCCCCGACCCAGCTAGTCAGCCCCAGCATTTT. Residues: CASSPDPASQPQHF.